This T cell receptor beta chain was obtained from a study of CDR3 diversity in severe acne. The length of the CDR3 is 17 residues. V shed 7 bases and J shed 0 bases, with 19 bases lying between them. CDR1 is LNHDA and CDR2 is SQIVND in the germline V gene (reference sequence). TCRdb fed the PCR reads into MiXCR, producing one record per CDR3 protein. This sample yields some 90,000 distinct CDR3 sequences, of which around 50% are seen a single time; around 10% belongs to the top ten. The sequence came from a male donor with severe acne vulgaris. The sample was blood. This chain connects TRBV19 to TRBJ1-5; D is undetermined. CDR3 bases: TGTGCCAGTACCCGCCTTACGGCCTCCTATAGCAATCAGCCCCAGCATTTT. As protein: CASTRLTASYSNQPQHF.